The clone carrying this TCR beta chain was detected once. With V trimmed by 4 bases and J by 6 bases, 1 base remained unmatched. The CDR3 is 14 residues long. From germline, CDR1 is MNHEY and CDR2 SVGEGT. Assay used: immunoSEQ multiplex PCR; TCRdb lists only in-frame clones, some missing. In the table there are roughly 32,000 clones, about 85% of which are singletons. The data stem from a study of control samples from healthy donors and cancer patients. The chain uses TRBV6-2 or TRBV6-3 and TRBJ1-6, with TRBD1 identical over 9 bases. Sequenced material: PBMCs. The receptor was derived from a woman aged 40 to 50 with lung cancer. The CDR3: CASSLDRGNSPLHF. CDR3 sequence (DNA): TGTGCCAGCAGTTTGGACAGGGGTAATTCACCCCTCCACTTT.